Shown below are 8 T cell receptor beta chains from a single sample sequenced in a study of blood T cell repertoires in COVID-19. Generated by immunoSEQ multiplex PCR, the TCRdb table keeps only in-frame clones and is missing some. The sample includes approximately 280,000 clones, around nine tenths of them seen just once. Sequences were obtained from PBMCs or T cells enriched from blood (not recorded which). Source of these receptors: a woman aged 18-29 years who had recovered from COVID-19.

The chain carries TRBV28 and TRBJ2-7; no reliable D call. Germline CDR1 MDHEN, CDR2 SYDVKM. The CDR3 consists of 11 residues. V was shortened by 6 bases and J by 3 bases, with 6 bases between the two germline ends. CDR3 sequence (DNA): TGTGCCAGCAGCCTATTCTACGAGCAGTACTTC. Its protein is CASSLFYEQYF.

This chain links TRBV14 with TRBJ2-1, with TRBD2 as a possible D gene (7 bases). The V and J ends lost 3 bases and 15 bases respectively, with 18 bases between them. This CDR3 region has 13 residues. Germline V gene lookup returns CDR1 SGHDN and CDR2 FVKESK. The CDR3 DNA reads as TGTGCCAGCAGCCATGAGGCGGGGGCCCGCTGGTTCTTC. This translates into CASSHEAGARWFF.

The chain couples TRBV28 to TRBJ2-1, with unresolved D. CDR3 size: 16 residues. Germline CDR1 reads MDHEN; CDR2 reads SYDVKM. Trimming stripped 3 bases from V and 2 bases from J, with 14 bases between. For the CDR3, the DNA is TGTGCCAGCAGTTTCGGAGATATCGCGCCCTACAATGAGCAGTTCTTC. This translates into CASSFGDIAPYNEQFF.

The V and J genes are TRBV5-4 and TRBJ2-7, with D hard to call. The germline V gene has CDR1 SGHNT and CDR2 YYREEE (reference sequence). The CDR3 runs 12 residues. V lost 4 bases and J 6 bases, leaving 11 bases between the germline ends. CDR3 sequence: CASSPSPGEQYF. DNA of the CDR3: TGTGCCAGCAGCCCCAGTCCGGGCGAGCAGTACTTC.

The rearrangement joins TRBV15 to TRBJ2-2; perhaps TRBD2 as D (5 bases). From germline, CDR1 is LNHNV and CDR2 YYDKDF (reference sequence). This CDR3 spans 12 amino acids. The V end lost 10 bases, the J end lost 9 bases, and 15 bases lay between the germline ends. In DNA, the CDR3 is TGTGCCAAACAGTGGAGGTCAAGGGAGCTGTTTTTT. Translated: CAKQWRSRELFF. The full variable domain, completed using reference TRBV15 and TRBJ2-2, is DAMVIQNPRYQVTQFGKPVTLSCSQTLNHNVMYWYQQKSSQAPKLLFHYYDKDFNNEADTPDNFQSRRPNTSFCFLDIRSPGLGDTAMYLCAKQWRSRELFFGEGSRLTVL.

V usage is TRBV11-2 and J usage is TRBJ1-2, with 7 nucleotides matching TRBD1. With 8 bases clipped from V and 7 bases from J, the junction kept 7 bases outside the gene matches. The CDR3 is made up of 12 amino acids. From germline, CDR1 is SGHAT and CDR2 FQNNGV. The CDR3 nucleotides read TGTGCCAGCGGAGACAGGGCCCCTGGCTACACCTTC. Protein sequence: CASGDRAPGYTF.

The V gene is TRBV7-8, the J gene TRBJ2-6; the match to TRBD1 covers 7 bases. The germline V gene encodes CDR1 SGHVS and CDR2 FQNEAQ. The CDR3 length is 20 residues. J lost 1 base, V lost 1 base, and 13 bases had no gene match. The CDR3 region is CASSLEWPETGNSGANVLTF. In nucleotides, the CDR3 is TGTGCCAGCAGCTTAGAGTGGCCCGAGACAGGGAATTCTGGGGCCAACGTCCTGACTTTC. The full variable domain, its missing parts supplied by reference TRBV7-8 and TRBJ2-6, is GAGVSQSPRYKVAKRGQDVALRCDPISGHVSLFWYQQALGQGPEFLTYFQNEAQLDKSGLPSDRFFAERPEGSVSTLKIQRTQQEDSAVYLCASSLEWPETGNSGANVLTFGAGSRLTVL.

The chain links TRBV7-7 to TRBJ2-1, with a weak D call TRBD1 (5 bases). Trimming left V 4 bases short and J 7 bases short, with 17 bases between. CDR1 is SSHAT and CDR2 is FNYEAQ in the germline V gene (reference sequence). The CDR3 covers 15 residues. CDR3 bases: TGTGCCAGCAGCTCAGGCCCTAGGGGCACGAATGAGCAGTTCTTC. This encodes CASSSGPRGTNEQFF.